This passage covers 10 T cell receptor beta chains from one sample sequenced in a study of control samples from healthy donors and cancer patients. Sequencing used immunoSEQ multiplex PCR; TCRdb keeps in-frame clones, though not all of them. Of approximately 150,000 clones listed, approximately 94% are singletons. Sequenced material: blood. The receptors were sampled from a woman younger than 30 in good health.

The chain carries TRBV6-5 and TRBJ1-4, with 9 nucleotides matching TRBD1. J lost 3 bases, V lost 5 bases, and 4 bases had no gene match. The V gene's germline CDR1 is MNHEY and CDR2 SVGAGI. This CDR3 is built from 15 residues. In nucleotides, the CDR3 is TGTGCCAGCAGTCAACAGGGGGCGGCTAATGAAAAACTGTTTTTT. This sequence encodes CASSQQGAANEKLFF.

The chain employs TRBV7-8 and TRBJ2-7, with D possibly TRBD2 on 6 matching bases. The V and J ends lost 6 bases and 6 bases respectively, with 15 bases between them. Germline V gives CDR1 SGHVS, CDR2 FQNEAQ. This CDR3 is built from 13 residues. The CDR3 nucleotides read TGTGCCAGCAGGCGGGAAAGGGATCGCGAGCAGTACTTC. Translation gives CASRRERDREQYF. Combining the CDR3 with reference TRBV7-8 and TRBJ2-7 gives the whole variable domain GAGVSQSPRYKVAKRGQDVALRCDPISGHVSLFWYQQALGQGPEFLTYFQNEAQLDKSGLPSDRFFAERPEGSVSTLKIQRTQQEDSAVYLCASRRERDREQYFGPGTRLTVT.

The rearrangement links TRBV9 to TRBJ2-5; 10 positions agree with TRBD1. J lost 5 bases, V lost 4 bases, and 11 bases had no gene match. Germline loops: CDR1 SGDLS, CDR2 YYNGEE. The CDR3 is made up of 16 amino acids. The CDR3: CASSSRDRGVGETQYF. The CDR3, as DNA: TGTGCCAGCAGCTCTCGGGACAGGGGAGTTGGGGAGACCCAGTACTTC.

The V call is TRBV28, the J call TRBJ1-5; 7 bases map to TRBD1. Germline CDR1 is MDHEN and CDR2 is SYDVKM. The CDR3 length is 16 residues. V lost 5 bases and J lost 0; bases outside the gene matches: 7. The CDR3 loop reads CASSLGTAYSNQPQHF. The CDR3 bases are TGTGCCAGCAGTCTCGGGACAGCTTATAGCAATCAGCCCCAGCATTTT.

The rearrangement links TRBV24-1 to TRBJ1-1; no reliable D call. Trimming cost V 1 base and J 11 bases, with 10 bases left between them. The CDR3 has 12 residues. Germline CDR1 reads KGHDR; CDR2 reads SFDVKD. The CDR3 coding sequence is TGTGCCACCAGTGATTTTAGCGGAAGGGCTTTCTTT. This gives the protein CATSDFSGRAFF.

The CDR3 spells CASSLGQAYYGYTF. As DNA, the CDR3 is TGCGCCAGCAGCCTAGGACAGGCCTACTATGGCTACACCTTC. This chain links TRBV5-1 with TRBJ1-2; 7 bases fit TRBD1. The CDR3 totals 14 residues. Germline assignment: CDR1 SGHRS and CDR2 YFSETQ. Trimming at V came to 4 bases and at J to 3 bases, leaving 6 bases not matched to a gene.

J is TRBJ2-3 and V is TRBV10-1; 7 bases are a match to TRBD2. J was trimmed by 0 bases and V by 4 bases; bases with no gene match: 10. Per the germline V gene, CDR1 is WNHNN and CDR2 is SYGVQD (reference sequence). CDR3 size: 17 residues. CDR3 sequence: CASSVAETSRSTDTQYF. CDR3 nucleotides: TGCGCCAGCAGTGTAGCCGAGACTAGCAGGAGCACAGATACGCAGTATTTT.

V and J are TRBV7-2 and TRBJ2-1; 9 nucleotides match TRBD2. The germline gives CDR1 SGHTA, CDR2 FQGNSA. V shed 4 bases, J shed 9 bases, and the junction held 13 bases outside the gene matches. The CDR3 consists of 16 residues. Here the CDR3 DNA reads TGTGCCAGCAGCTCCGACGCGGGAGGGGCAGGGATTGAGCAGTTCTTC. It encodes CASSSDAGGAGIEQFF. The full variable domain, with the rest looked up from reference TRBV7-2 and TRBJ2-1, is GAGVSQSPSNKVTEKGKDVELRCDPISGHTALYWYRQSLGQGLEFLIYFQGNSAPDKSGLPSDRFSAERTGGSVSTLTIQRTQQEDSAVYLCASSSDAGGAGIEQFFGPGTRLTVL.

This clone was detected only once. The chain joins TRBV10-3 to TRBJ2-7; TRBD1 might be the D (5 bases). Germline CDR1 reads ENHRY; CDR2 reads SYGVKD. The V and J ends lost 10 bases and 3 bases respectively, with 19 bases between them. CDR3 length: 14 amino acids. CDR3: CATDAGKGFYEQYF. Here the CDR3 DNA reads TGTGCCACCGACGCAGGGAAAGGGTTCTACGAGCAGTACTTC.

The V and J genes are TRBV3-1 (or the pseudogene TRBV3-2) and TRBJ1-1; D unclear. Deletions cut 5 bases from V and 3 bases from J, with 22 bases between. This CDR3 has 17 residues. Germline assignment: CDR1 LGHDT and CDR2 YNNKEL (reference sequence). In DNA, the CDR3 is TGTGCCAGCAGCGAAACATTATTATTTGGCGCCCACACTGAAGCTTTCTTT. This codes for CASSETLLFGAHTEAFF.